The 19 T cell receptor beta chains given below trace back to one sample, sequenced in a study of regulatory T cells in long-lasting Graves disease. As for time point: newly diagnosed GD, antithyroid drugs for less than 3 months. There was RNA extracted from PBMCs, and the TCR library was made from it. TCR beta libraries were built with iRepertoire HTBI primers and Arm-PCR of CDR3 regions. TCRdb analysed the multiplex PCR reads with MiXCR anew, one entry per CDR3 protein. The top ten hold 8.9% of the sample, which has approximately 540,000 distinct CDR3 sequences, about 12% seen once. This sample was also put to use in a study of T cells in Graves' hyperthyroidism and ophthalmopathy.

The specimen was peripheral blood mononuclear cells (PBMCs), collected at new diagnosis, from a patient treated with antithyroid drugs. These receptors all stem from a woman aged 25 to 39 with Graves disease.

The gene calls are TRBV12-3 or TRBV12-4 and TRBJ2-7; tentatively, D is TRBD1 (5 bases). The CDR3 covers 17 residues. V was cut by 5 bases and J by 1 base, with 21 bases left in between. The CDR3 sequence: CASSHPSNPTESYEQYF. In DNA form, the CDR3 reads TGTGCCAGCAGTCACCCGTCAAACCCGACAGAGTCCTACGAGCAGTACTTC.

Only a few counts were recorded for this clonotype. Just one base apart from a much larger clone, this may be a read error. The V and J genes are TRBV2 and TRBJ1-1; D call uncertain. The CDR3 is 11 residues long. Germline V gene data show CDR1 as SNHLY and CDR2 as FYNNEI. Between the trimmed V and J ends, which lost 3 bases and 8 bases, there was a span of 7 bases. The CDR3 sequence is CASSDKEEAFF. CDR3 nucleotides: TGTGCCAGCAGTGATAAGGAGGAAGCTTTCTTT. Supplemented by reference TRBV2 and TRBJ1-1, the full variable domain reads EPEVTQTPSHQVTQMGQEVILRCVPISNHLYFYWYRQILGQKVEFLVSFYNNEISEKSEIFDDQFSVERPDGSNFTLKIRSTKLEDSAMYFCASSDKEEAFFGQGTRLTVV.

This clonotype was seen at least ten times. The chain couples TRBV28 to TRBJ1-4, with D unclear. This CDR3 has 15 amino acids. Deletions cut 2 bases from V and 4 bases from J, with 11 bases between. The germline V gene has CDR1 MDHEN and CDR2 SYDVKM. The CDR3 DNA reads TGTGCCAGCAGTTTAGGCTCATCGGATAATGAAAAACTGTTTTTT. Protein sequence: CASSLGSSDNEKLFF.

The chain joins TRBV29-1 to TRBJ1-4; D may be TRBD1 (6 bases). This CDR3 region has 14 residues. Trimming pared 7 bases from V and 0 bases from J, leaving 12 bases between. Germline CDR1 is SQVTM and CDR2 is ANQGSEA. The CDR3 sequence is CSAAGTTTNEKLFF. Here the CDR3 DNA reads TGCAGCGCTGCGGGGACAACAACTAATGAAAAACTGTTTTTT.

There are many counts of this clonotype. This sequence joins TRBV2 and TRBJ1-5; D may be TRBD1 (6 bases). Germline assignment: CDR1 SNHLY and CDR2 FYNNEI. The CDR3 is 15 residues long. V dropped 3 bases and J dropped 5 bases, with 14 bases sitting between them. CDR3 in amino acids: CASSEGVGGHQPQHF. Written as DNA, the CDR3 is TGTGCCAGCAGTGAGGGGGTTGGGGGCCATCAGCCCCAGCATTTT.

The CDR3 is CASSAPGPIRTNTIYF. The CDR3 DNA is TGTGCCAGCAGTGCGCCGGGACCGATTCGTACAAACACCATATATTTT. The chain has TRBV6-1 and TRBJ1-3, with D maybe TRBD1 (5 bases). V lost 4 bases and J lost 6, with 19 bases in between. CDR1 is MNHNS, CDR2 SASEGT, per germline. The CDR3 has 16 residues.

This sequence joins TRBV19 and TRBJ1-1; 7 positions match TRBD1. The CDR3 runs 15 residues. Trimming took 6 bases from V and 0 from J; bases not matched to a gene: 7. From germline, CDR1 is LNHDA and CDR2 SQIVND (reference sequence). CDR3 protein: CASRLKDRVNTEAFF. Written as DNA, the CDR3 is TGTGCCAGTAGACTCAAAGACAGGGTGAACACTGAAGCTTTCTTT.

In its sample, this clonotype was seen many times. CDR3 sequence reads: CASSLGVRVTEAFF. The CDR3 DNA reads TGTGCCAGCAGTTTAGGGGTCAGGGTGACTGAAGCTTTCTTT. The chain uses TRBV12-3 or TRBV12-4 and TRBJ1-1, with a tentative D call TRBD1 (5 bases). V was clipped by 1 base and J by 5 bases, with 11 bases between them. CDR3 length: 14 amino acids.

This chain connects TRBV6-5 to TRBJ2-1; perhaps TRBD2 as D (6 bases). Looked up from germline, CDR1 is MNHEY and CDR2 is SVGAGI. This CDR3 spans 14 amino acids. With 2 bases removed from V and 2 bases from J, the gap between germline ends came to 7 bases. This chain's CDR3 is CASSYREPYNEQFF. The CDR3 region has the DNA TGTGCCAGCAGTTACCGGGAGCCCTACAATGAGCAGTTCTTC.

This clonotype occurred many times. The rearrangement links TRBV29-1 to TRBJ2-5; 7 bases match TRBD1. Trimming took 7 bases from V and 4 from J; bases not matched to a gene: 9. Looked up from germline, CDR1 is SQVTM and CDR2 is ANQGSEA. CDR3 length: 13 amino acids. CDR3 sequence reads: CSAGRAGGETQYF. Here the CDR3 DNA reads TGCAGCGCCGGAAGGGCAGGGGGAGAGACCCAGTACTTC.

There are many counts of this clonotype. The J gene is TRBJ2-5, the V gene TRBV27; no reliable D call. The CDR3 has 13 residues. The germline V gene has CDR1 MNHEY and CDR2 SMNVEV (reference sequence). Trimming cost V 3 bases and J 2 bases, with 7 bases left between them. In DNA, the CDR3 is TGTGCCAGCAGTTTTTCAGCACAAGAGACCCAGTACTTC. It translates to CASSFSAQETQYF.

This clonotype has a count of ten or more. The chain recombines TRBV28 with TRBJ1-1; maybe TRBD1 (5 bases). This CDR3 has 11 residues. The V end was cut by 5 bases, the J end by 11 bases, with 12 bases between. Germline V gives CDR1 MDHEN, CDR2 SYDVKM. The CDR3 spells CASSVRVNAFF. The CDR3 DNA is TGTGCCAGCAGTGTCAGGGTAAACGCTTTCTTT.

The chain uses TRBV24-1 and TRBJ2-1, with TRBD2 as a possible D gene (5 bases). Germline CDR1 KGHDR, CDR2 SFDVKD. The ends were cut back, 4 bases at V and 1 base at J, with 13 bases in the middle. CDR3 size: 16 residues. The CDR3 bases are TGTGCCACCAGTGACTCTCTAGCTCAGTCCTACAATGAGCAGTTCTTC. This sequence encodes CATSDSLAQSYNEQFF.

This clonotype occurred many times. The J gene is TRBJ1-1, the V gene TRBV11-3; TRBD1 agrees at 9 bases. Per germline, CDR1 SGHNT and CDR2 YENEEA. The CDR3 length is 14 residues. J lost 2 bases, V lost 4 bases, and 2 bases had no gene match. This CDR3 reads CASSSGQGNTEAFF. CDR3 sequence (DNA): TGTGCCAGCAGCTCGGGACAGGGAAACACTGAAGCTTTCTTT.

This clonotype was detected many times. The chain recombines TRBV30 with TRBJ1-2; D is perhaps TRBD1 (5 bases). The germline CDR1 and CDR2 sequences are GTSNPN and SVGIG (reference sequence). V was trimmed by 0 bases and J by 6 bases, leaving 14 bases between them. The CDR3 is 14 amino acids. The CDR3, as DNA: TGTGCCTGGAGTGTAACAGGATCGGCCGATGGCTACACCTTC. Encoded protein: CAWSVTGSADGYTF.

This clonotype was picked up many times. The chain carries TRBV7-2 and TRBJ1-5; D is unclear. V lost 1 base, J lost 4 bases, and 17 bases lay in between. The CDR3 loop spans 17 amino acids. Germline CDR1 reads SGHTA; CDR2 reads FQGNSA. CDR3 amino acids: CASSLDPGLRKNQPQHF. The DNA for the CDR3 is TGTGCCAGCAGCTTAGACCCGGGCCTCCGGAAGAATCAGCCCCAGCATTTT.

This clonotype was counted at least ten times. The chain carries TRBV28 and TRBJ2-1; 8 bases match TRBD2. The ends lost 0 bases at V and 6 bases at J; junction bases unmatched: 4. CDR1 MDHEN and CDR2 SYDVKM come from the germline V gene. The CDR3 totals 15 residues. In DNA form, the CDR3 reads TGTGCCAGCAGTTTATGGGGCACTAGCGGCAATGAGCAGTTCTTC. It specifies CASSLWGTSGNEQFF. The whole variable domain, remainder taken from reference TRBV28 and TRBJ2-1, is DVKVTQSSRYLVKRTGEKVFLECVQDMDHENMFWYRQDPGLGLRLIYFSYDVKMKEKGDIPEGYSVSREKKERFSLILESASTNQTSMYLCASSLWGTSGNEQFFGPGTRLTVL.

This clonotype was seen many times. This chain uses TRBV11-2 with TRBJ1-4; D remains unclear. V gave up 3 bases and J gave up 6 bases, with 11 bases separating them. The CDR3 runs to 14 residues. Germline V gene sequence: CDR1 SGHAT, CDR2 FQNNGV. This chain's CDR3 is CASSLQSGHEKLFF. The CDR3 DNA reads TGTGCCAGCAGCTTGCAGTCCGGCCATGAAAAACTGTTTTTT.

The genes are TRBV7-8 and TRBJ2-7; a possible D gene is TRBD2 (5 bases). Germline-derived CDR1 and CDR2 are SGHVS and FQNEAQ. Between the trimmed V and J ends, which lost 2 bases and 7 bases, there was a span of 27 bases. The CDR3 consists of 18 residues. CDR3 sequence (DNA): TGTGCCAGCAGCTTATTCCCCGAGGGAAGTGGGGTGCATGGGGAGCAGTACTTC. This sequence encodes CASSLFPEGSGVHGEQYF.